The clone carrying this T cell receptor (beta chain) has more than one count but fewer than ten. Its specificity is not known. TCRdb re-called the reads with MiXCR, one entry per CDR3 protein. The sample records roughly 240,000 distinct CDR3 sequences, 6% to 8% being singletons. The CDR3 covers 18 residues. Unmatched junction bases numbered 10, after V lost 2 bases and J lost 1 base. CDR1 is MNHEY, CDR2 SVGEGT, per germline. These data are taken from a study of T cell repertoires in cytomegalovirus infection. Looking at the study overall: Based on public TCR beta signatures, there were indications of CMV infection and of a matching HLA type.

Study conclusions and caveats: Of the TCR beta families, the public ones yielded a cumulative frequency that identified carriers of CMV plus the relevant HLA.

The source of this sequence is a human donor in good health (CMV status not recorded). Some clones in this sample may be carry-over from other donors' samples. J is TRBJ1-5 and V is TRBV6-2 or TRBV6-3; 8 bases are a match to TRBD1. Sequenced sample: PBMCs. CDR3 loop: CASSYRGTGAVSNQPQHF. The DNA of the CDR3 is TGTGCCAGCAGTTACCGTGGGACAGGCGCCGTCAGCAATCAGCCCCAGCATTTT.